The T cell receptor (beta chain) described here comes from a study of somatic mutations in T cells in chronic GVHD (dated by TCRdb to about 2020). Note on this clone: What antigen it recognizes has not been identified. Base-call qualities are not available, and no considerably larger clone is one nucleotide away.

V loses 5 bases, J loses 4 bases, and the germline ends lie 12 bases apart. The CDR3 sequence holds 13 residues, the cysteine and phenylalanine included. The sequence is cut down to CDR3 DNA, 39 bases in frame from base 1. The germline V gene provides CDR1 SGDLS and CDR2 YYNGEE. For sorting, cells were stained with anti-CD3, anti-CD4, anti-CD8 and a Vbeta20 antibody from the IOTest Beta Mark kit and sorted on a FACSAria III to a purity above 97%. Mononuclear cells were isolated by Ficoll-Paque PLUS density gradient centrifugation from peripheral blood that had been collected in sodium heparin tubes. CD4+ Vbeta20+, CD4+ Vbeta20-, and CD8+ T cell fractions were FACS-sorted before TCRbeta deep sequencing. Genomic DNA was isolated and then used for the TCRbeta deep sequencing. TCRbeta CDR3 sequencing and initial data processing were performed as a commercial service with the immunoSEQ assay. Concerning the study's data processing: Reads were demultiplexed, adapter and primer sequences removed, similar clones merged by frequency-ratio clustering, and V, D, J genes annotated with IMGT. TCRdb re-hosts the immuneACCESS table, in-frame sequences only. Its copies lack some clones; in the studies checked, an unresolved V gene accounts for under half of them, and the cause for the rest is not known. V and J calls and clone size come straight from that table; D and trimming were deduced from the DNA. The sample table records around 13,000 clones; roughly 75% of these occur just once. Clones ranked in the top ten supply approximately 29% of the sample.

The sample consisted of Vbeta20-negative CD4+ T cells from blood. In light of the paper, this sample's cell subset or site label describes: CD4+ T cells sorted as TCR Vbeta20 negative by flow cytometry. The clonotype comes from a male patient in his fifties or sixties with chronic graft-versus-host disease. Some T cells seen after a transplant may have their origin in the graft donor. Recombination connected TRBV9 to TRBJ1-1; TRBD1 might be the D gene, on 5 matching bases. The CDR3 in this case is CASSFQGGTEAFF. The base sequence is TGTGCCAGCAGTTTTCAGGGTGGCACTGAAGCTTTCTTT.